This TCR beta chain was obtained from a study of blood T cell repertoires in COVID-19. The V gene's germline CDR1 is KGHSY and CDR2 FQNENV. V lost 0 bases and J lost 6, with 11 bases in between. The CDR3 totals 15 residues. Sequenced by immunoSEQ multiplex PCR; TCRdb stores in-frame clones only, minus some. The sample shows 70,000 or so clones, around 86% of them seen only once. The V gene is TRBV16, the J gene TRBJ2-2; D unresolved. Sequencing used peripheral blood. The clonotype comes from a middle-aged man with COVID-19, enrolled during active disease. The CDR3 sequence is CASSQSSVLAGELFF. Here the CDR3 DNA reads TGTGCCAGCAGCCAATCTTCAGTCCTCGCCGGGGAGCTGTTTTTT.